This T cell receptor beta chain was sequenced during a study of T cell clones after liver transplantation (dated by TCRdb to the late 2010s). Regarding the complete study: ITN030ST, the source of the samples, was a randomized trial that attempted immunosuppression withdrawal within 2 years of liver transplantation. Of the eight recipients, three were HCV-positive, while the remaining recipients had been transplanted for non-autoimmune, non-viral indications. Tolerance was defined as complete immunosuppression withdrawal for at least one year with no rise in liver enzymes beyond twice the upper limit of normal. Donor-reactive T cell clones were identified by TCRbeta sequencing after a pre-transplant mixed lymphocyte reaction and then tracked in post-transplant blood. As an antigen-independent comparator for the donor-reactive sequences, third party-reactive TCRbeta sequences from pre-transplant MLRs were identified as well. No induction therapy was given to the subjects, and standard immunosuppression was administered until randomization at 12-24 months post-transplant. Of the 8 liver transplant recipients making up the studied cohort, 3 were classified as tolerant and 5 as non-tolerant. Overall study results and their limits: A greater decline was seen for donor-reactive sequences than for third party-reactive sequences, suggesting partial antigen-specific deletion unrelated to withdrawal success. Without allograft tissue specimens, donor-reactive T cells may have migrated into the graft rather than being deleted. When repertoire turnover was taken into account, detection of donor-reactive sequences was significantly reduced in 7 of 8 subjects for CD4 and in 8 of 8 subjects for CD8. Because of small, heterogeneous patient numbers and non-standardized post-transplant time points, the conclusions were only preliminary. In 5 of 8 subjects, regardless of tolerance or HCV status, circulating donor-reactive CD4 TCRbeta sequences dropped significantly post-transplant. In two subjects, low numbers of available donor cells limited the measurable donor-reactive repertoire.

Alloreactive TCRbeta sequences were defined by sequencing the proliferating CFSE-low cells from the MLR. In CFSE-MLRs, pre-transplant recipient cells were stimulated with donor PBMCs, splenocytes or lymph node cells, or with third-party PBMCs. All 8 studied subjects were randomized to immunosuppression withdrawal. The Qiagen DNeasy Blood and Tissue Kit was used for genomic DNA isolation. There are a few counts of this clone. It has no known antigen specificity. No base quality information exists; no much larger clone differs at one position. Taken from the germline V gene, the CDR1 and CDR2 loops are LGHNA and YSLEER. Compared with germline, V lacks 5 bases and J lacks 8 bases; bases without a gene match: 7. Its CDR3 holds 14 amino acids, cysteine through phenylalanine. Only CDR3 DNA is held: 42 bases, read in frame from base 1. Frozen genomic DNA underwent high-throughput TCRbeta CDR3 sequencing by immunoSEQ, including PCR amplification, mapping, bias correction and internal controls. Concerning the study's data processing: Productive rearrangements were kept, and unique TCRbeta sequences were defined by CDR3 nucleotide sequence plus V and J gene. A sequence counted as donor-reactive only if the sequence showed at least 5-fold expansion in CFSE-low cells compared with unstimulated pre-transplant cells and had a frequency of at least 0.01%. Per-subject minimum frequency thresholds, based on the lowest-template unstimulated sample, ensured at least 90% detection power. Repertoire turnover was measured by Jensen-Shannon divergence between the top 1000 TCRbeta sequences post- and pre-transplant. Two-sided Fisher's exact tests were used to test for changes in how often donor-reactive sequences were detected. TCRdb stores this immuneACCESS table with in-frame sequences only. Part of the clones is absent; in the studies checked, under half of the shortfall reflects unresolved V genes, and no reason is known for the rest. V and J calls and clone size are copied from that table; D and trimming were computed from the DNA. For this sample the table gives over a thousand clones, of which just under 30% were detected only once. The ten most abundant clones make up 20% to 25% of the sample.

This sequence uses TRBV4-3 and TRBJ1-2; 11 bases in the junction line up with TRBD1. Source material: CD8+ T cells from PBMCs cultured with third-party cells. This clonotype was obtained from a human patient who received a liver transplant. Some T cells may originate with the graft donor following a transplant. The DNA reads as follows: TGCGCCAGCAGCACTCCGGGACAGGGGGAAGGCTACACCTTC. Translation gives CASSTPGQGEGYTF.